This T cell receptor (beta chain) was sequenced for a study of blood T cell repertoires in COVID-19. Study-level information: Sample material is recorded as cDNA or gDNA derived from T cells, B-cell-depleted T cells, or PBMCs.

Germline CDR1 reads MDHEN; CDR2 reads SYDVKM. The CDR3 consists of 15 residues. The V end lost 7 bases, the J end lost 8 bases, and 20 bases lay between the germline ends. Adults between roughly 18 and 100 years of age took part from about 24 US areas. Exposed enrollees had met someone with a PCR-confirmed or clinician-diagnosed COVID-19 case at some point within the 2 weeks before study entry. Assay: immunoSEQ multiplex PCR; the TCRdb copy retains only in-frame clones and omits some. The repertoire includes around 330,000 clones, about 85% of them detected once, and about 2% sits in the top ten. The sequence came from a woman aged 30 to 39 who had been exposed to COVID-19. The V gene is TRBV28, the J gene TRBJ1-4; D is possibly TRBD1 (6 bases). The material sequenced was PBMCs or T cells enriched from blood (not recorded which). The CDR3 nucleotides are TGTGCCAGCAATGAGGCGGGGGGCAGAGGAGAAAAACTGTTTTTT. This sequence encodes CASNEAGGRGEKLFF.